The entry that follows covers one TCR beta chain sequence. Profiling relied on immunoSEQ multiplex PCR, and the TCRdb table lists in-frame clones only, not all of them. The repertoire consists of 1 million to 1.3 million clones, with 75% to 85% occurring once and the leading ten covering 0.6% to 0.75%. The germline V gene encodes CDR1 MGHRA and CDR2 YSYEKL. After removal of 1 base from V and 4 bases from J, the junction contained 12 bases not matched to a gene. This CDR3 spans 18 amino acids. The data stem from a study of shared clonotypes between healthy human individuals. This receptor was identified in a man younger than 35 in good health. Some clones in this sample may be carry-over from other donors' samples. The V and J genes are TRBV4-1 and TRBJ1-4; 7 nucleotides align to TRBD1. Sequenced material: memory CD4+ T cells from PBMCs. Subset meaning: CD45RA-negative fraction. The CDR3 is CASSQVYRGRIGNEKLFF. As DNA, the CDR3 is TGCGCCAGCAGCCAAGTGTATAGGGGGCGGATTGGTAATGAAAAACTGTTTTTT.